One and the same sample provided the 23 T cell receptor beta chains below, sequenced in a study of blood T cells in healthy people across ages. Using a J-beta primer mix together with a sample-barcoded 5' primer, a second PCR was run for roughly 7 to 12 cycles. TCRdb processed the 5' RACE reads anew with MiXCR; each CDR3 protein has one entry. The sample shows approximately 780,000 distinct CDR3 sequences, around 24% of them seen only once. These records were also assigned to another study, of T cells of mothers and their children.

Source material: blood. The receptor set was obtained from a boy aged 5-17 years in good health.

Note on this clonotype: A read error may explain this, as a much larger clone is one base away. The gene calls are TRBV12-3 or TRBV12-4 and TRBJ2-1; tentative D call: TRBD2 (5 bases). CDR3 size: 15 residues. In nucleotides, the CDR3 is TGTGCCAGCAGTTTAGGGGCGGCGGGCTACAATGACCAGTTCTTC. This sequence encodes CASSLGAAGYNDQFF.

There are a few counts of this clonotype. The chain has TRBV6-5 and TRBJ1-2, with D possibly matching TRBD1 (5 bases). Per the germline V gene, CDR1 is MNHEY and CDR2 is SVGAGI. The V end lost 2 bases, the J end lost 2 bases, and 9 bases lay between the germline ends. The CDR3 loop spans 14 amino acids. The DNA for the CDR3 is TGTGCCAGCAGTTACCATTCAGGGAACTATGGCTACACCTTC. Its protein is CASSYHSGNYGYTF.

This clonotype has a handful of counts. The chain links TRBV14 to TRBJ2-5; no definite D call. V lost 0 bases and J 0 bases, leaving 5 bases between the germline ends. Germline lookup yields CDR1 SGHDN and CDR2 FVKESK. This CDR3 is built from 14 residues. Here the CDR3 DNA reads TGTGCCAGCAGCCAAGATTTGTACCAAGAGACCCAGTACTTC. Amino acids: CASSQDLYQETQYF. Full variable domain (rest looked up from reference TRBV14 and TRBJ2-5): EAGVTQFPSHSVIEKGQTVTLRCDPISGHDNLYWYRRVMGKEIKFLLHFVKESKQDESGMPNNRFLAERTGGTYSTLKVQPAELEDSGVYFCASSQDLYQETQYFGPGTRLLVL.

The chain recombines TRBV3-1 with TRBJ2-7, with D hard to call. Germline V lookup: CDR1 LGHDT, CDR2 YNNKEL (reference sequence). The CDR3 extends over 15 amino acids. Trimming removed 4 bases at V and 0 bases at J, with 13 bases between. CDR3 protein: CASSPRLYSSYEQYF. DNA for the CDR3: TGTGCCAGCAGCCCGAGATTATACAGCTCCTACGAGCAGTACTTC.

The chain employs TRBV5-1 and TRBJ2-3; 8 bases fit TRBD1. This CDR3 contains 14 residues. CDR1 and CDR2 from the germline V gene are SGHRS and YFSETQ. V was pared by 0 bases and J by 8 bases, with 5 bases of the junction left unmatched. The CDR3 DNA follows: TGCGCCAGCAGCTTGGGACAGGGGCCCGTTACGCAGTATTTT. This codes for CASSLGQGPVTQYF. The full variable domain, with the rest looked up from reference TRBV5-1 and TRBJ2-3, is KAGVTQTPRYLIKTRGQQVTLSCSPISGHRSVSWYQQTPGQGLQFLFEYFSETQRNKGNFPGRFSGRQFSNSRSEMNVSTLELGDSALYLCASSLGQGPVTQYFGPGTRLTVL.

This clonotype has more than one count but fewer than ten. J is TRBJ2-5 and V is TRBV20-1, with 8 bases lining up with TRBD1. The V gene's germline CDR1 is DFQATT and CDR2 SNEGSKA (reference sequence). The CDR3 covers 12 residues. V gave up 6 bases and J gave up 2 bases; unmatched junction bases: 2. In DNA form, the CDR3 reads TGCAGTGCGTGGGACAGGCAAGAGACCCAGTACTTC. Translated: CSAWDRQETQYF.

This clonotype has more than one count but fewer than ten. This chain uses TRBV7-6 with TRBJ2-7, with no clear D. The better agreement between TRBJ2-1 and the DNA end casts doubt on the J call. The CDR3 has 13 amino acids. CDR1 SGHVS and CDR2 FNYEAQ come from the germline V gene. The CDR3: CASSSFPGDEQFF. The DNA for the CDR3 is TGTGCCAGCAGCTCATTCCCTGGGGATGAGCAGTTCTTC.

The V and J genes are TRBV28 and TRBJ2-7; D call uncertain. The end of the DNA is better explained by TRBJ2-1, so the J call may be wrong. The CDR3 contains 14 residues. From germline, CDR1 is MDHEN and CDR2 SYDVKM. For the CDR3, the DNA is TGTGCCAGCAGTACCCTAGATCTCTCGTCCGGACAGTTCTTC. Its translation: CASSTLDLSSGQFF.

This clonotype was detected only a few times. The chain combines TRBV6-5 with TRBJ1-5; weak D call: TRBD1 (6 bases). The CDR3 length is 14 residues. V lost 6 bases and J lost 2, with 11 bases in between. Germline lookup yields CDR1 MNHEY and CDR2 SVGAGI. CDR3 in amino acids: CASSRGRGNQPQHF. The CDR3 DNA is TGTGCCAGCAGCAGGGGAAGAGGCAATCAGCCCCAGCATTTT.

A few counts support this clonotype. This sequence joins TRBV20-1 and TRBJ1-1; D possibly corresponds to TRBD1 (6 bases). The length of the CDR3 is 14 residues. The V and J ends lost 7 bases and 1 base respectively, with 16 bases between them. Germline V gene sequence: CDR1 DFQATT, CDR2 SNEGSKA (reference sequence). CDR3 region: CSGRWGGPNTEAFF. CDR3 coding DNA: TGCAGTGGCCGTTGGGGGGGGCCGAACACTGAAGCTTTCTTT.

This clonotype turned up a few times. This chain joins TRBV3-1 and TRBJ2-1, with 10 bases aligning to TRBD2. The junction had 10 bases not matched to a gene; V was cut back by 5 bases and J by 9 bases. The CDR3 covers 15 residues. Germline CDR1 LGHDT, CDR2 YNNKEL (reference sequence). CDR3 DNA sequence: TGTGCCAGCAGCTACAGCGGGGGGGCATCTGCTGAGCAGTTCTTC. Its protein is CASSYSGGASAEQFF.

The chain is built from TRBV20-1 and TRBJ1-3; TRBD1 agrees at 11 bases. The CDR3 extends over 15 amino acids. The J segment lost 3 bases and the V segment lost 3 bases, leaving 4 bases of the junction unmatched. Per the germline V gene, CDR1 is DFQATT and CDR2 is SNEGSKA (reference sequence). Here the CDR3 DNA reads TGCAGTGCTAGCCTGGACAGGGGGCTTGGAAACACCATATATTTT. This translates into CSASLDRGLGNTIYF.

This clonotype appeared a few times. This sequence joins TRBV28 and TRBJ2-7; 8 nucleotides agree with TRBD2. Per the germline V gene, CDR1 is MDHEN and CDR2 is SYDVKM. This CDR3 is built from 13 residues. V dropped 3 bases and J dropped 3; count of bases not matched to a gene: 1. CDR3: CASSFTSGYEQYF. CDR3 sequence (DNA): TGTGCCAGCAGTTTTACTAGCGGCTACGAGCAGTACTTC.

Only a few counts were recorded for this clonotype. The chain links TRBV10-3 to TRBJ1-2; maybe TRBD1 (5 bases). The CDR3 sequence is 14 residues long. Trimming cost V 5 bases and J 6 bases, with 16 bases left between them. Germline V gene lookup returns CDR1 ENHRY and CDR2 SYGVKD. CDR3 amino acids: CAISSAGTFHGYTF. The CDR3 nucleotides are TGTGCCATCAGTAGCGCCGGGACTTTTCATGGCTACACCTTC.

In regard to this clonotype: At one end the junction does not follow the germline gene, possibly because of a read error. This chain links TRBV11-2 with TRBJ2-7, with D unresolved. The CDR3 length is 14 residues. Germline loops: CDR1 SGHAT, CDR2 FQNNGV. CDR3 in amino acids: CAGSLDPAAYEQYF. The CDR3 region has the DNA TGTGCCGGCAGCTTAGATCCGGCAGCCTACGAGCAGTACTTC.

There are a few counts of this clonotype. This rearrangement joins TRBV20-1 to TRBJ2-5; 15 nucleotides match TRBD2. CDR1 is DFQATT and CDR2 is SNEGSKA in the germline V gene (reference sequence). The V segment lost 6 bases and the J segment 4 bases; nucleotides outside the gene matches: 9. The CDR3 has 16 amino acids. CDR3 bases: TGCAGTGCCACCTCGGGACTAGCGGGGGGTTTAGAGACCCAGTACTTC. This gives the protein CSATSGLAGGLETQYF.

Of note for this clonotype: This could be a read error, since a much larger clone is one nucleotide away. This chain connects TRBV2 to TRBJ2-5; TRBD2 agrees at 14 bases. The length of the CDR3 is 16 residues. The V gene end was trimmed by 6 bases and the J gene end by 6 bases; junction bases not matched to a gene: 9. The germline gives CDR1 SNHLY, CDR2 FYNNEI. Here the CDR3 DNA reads TGTGCCAGCAGAAGACTAGCGGGGGGGCTTGTTAAGACCCAGTACTTC. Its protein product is CASRRLAGGLVKTQYF.

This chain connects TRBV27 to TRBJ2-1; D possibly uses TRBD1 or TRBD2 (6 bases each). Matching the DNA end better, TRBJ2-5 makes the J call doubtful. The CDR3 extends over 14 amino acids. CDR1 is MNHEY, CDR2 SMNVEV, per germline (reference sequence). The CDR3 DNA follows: TGTGCCACCTCGGGGGCCCCGAGGAGAGAGACCCAGTACTTC. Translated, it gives CATSGAPRRETQYF.

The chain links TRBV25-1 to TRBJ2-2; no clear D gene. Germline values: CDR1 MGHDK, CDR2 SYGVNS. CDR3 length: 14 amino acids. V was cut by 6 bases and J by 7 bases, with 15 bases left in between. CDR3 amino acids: CASSGYGDSGELFF. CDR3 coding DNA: TGTGCCAGCAGCGGTTATGGGGATAGCGGGGAGCTGTTTTTT. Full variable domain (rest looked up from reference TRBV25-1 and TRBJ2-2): EADIYQTPRYLVIGTGKKITLECSQTMGHDKMYWYQQDPGMELHLIHYSYGVNSTEKGDLSSESTVSRIRTEHFPLTLESARPSHTSQYLCASSGYGDSGELFFGEGSRLTVL.

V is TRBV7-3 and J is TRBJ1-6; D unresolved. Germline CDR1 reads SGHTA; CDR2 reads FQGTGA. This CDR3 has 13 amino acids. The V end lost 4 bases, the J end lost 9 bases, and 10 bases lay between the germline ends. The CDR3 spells CASSSDTGSPLHF. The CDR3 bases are TGTGCCAGCAGCTCCGACACTGGTTCACCCCTCCACTTT.

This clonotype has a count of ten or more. Written as DNA, the CDR3 is TGTGCCAGCAGCCAAGGGGGACAGGGTTACGAGCAGTACTTC. As protein: CASSQGGQGYEQYF. This sequence joins TRBV3-1 and TRBJ2-7; 9 bases match TRBD1. CDR1 is LGHDT and CDR2 is YNNKEL in the germline V gene (reference sequence). The length of the CDR3 is 14 residues. Trimming took 1 base from V and 4 from J; bases not matched to a gene: 2.

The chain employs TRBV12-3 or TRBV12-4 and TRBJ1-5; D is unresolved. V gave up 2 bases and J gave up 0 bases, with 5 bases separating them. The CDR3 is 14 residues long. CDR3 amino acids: CASSLRSSNQPQHF. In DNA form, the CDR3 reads TGTGCCAGCAGTTTACGGAGTAGCAATCAGCCCCAGCATTTT.

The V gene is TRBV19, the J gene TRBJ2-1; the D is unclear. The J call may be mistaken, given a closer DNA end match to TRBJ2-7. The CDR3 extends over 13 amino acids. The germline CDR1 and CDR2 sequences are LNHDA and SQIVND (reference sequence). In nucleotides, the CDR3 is TGTGCCAGTAGTATGGGTAGCTCCTACGAGCAGTACTTC. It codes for CASSMGSSYEQYF.